This T cell receptor beta chain was recovered during a study of STAT3 mutations in large granular lymphocyte leukemia. Whole-study results and caveats: Differing intervals and regimens complicate linking therapy response to clone burden. No sample exists from the first appearance of each clone. In T-cell large granular lymphocyte leukemia, about half of patients showed multiple immunodominant subclonotypes.

This CDR3 spans 12 amino acids. Germline CDR1 and CDR2: LGHNT and FRNRAP. Trimming removed 7 bases from V and 7 bases from J, with 11 bases in between. This clone was found once. Its antigen remains unidentified. Clones were read by immunoSEQ multiplex PCR, and TCRdb kept only the in-frame ones, dropping some. There are tens of thousands of clones in the sample; about 94% occur only once, and approximately 6% lies in the top ten. The TCR sequence derives from a man between 35 and 55 years old with T-cell large granular lymphocyte leukemia. Some clones in this sample may be carry-over from other donors' samples. V is TRBV12-5 and J is TRBJ1-5; D is perhaps TRBD1 (6 bases). Sequenced input: peripheral blood mononuclear cells. The CDR3 nucleotides read TGTGCTAGTGCTTCGGGGGGCCAGCCCCAGCATTTT. Translating gives CASASGGQPQHF.